Listed below are T cell receptor beta chains from one sample, sequenced in a study of blood T cells in healthy people across ages. Each CDR3 protein is one row after TCRdb ran MiXCR on the 5' RACE reads. This table holds around 1.5 million distinct CDR3 sequences, 42% found once. Sequencing was done on a sample of blood. The receptor set was obtained from a woman aged 18 to 35 in good health. Each CDR3 is given with its conserved first and last residue. Fields, in order: V gene, J gene, clone size, D gene, CDR3 protein, CDR3 DNA. A D gene is named only where the DNA matches it firmly. Not all rows give a size; the values are once, few, many and, for expanded clones, a class.

v_call: TRBV7-9; j_call: TRBJ2-1; clone_size: -; d_call: TRBD2; cdr3_aa: CASSLAGTSGGVHNEQFF; cdr3_nt: TGTGCCAGCAGCTTAGCCGGGACTAGCGGGGGGGTCCACAATGAGCAGTTCTTC
v_call: TRBV10-2; j_call: TRBJ2-2; clone_size: -; d_call: -; cdr3_aa: CASHLGTTGELFF; cdr3_nt: TGCGCCAGCCACCTTGGGACCACCGGGGAGCTGTTTTTT
v_call: TRBV11-2; j_call: TRBJ1-3; clone_size: -; d_call: -; cdr3_aa: CASSLGGGNTIYF; cdr3_nt: TGTGCCAGCAGCTTAGGGGGCGGAAACACCATATATTTT
v_call: TRBV6-4; j_call: TRBJ2-2; clone_size: few; d_call: -; cdr3_aa: CASSDVLLGELFF; cdr3_nt: TGTGCCAGCAGTGACGTCCTACTCGGGGAGCTGTTTTTT
v_call: TRBV30; j_call: TRBJ1-2; clone_size: -; d_call: -; cdr3_aa: CAWITGIYGYTF; cdr3_nt: TGTGCCTGGATCACAGGAATATATGGCTACACCTTC
v_call: TRBV6-1; j_call: TRBJ1-2; clone_size: few; d_call: -; cdr3_aa: CASSEGEGGDGYTF; cdr3_nt: TGTGCCAGCAGTGAAGGTGAAGGGGGGGATGGCTACACCTTC
v_call: TRBV5-1; j_call: TRBJ2-7; clone_size: many; d_call: -; cdr3_aa: CASSLEGLAYEQYF; cdr3_nt: TGTGCCAGCAGCTTAGAGGGTCTCGCCTACGAGCAGTACTTC
v_call: TRBV20-1; j_call: TRBJ2-7; clone_size: few; d_call: -; cdr3_aa: CSASFNITYEQYF; cdr3_nt: TGCAGTGCTAGTTTTAACATAACCTACGAGCAGTACTTC
v_call: TRBV27; j_call: TRBJ1-2; clone_size: -; d_call: -; cdr3_aa: CASRPMGGSGYGYTF; cdr3_nt: TGTGCCAGCAGACCCATGGGGGGCAGTGGCTATGGCTACACCTTC
v_call: TRBV2; j_call: TRBJ2-2; clone_size: once; d_call: -; cdr3_aa: CASRFPGLFYTGELFF; cdr3_nt: TGTGCCAGCAGATTTCCGGGACTCTTTTACACCGGGGAGCTGTTTTTT
v_call: TRBV3-1; j_call: TRBJ2-1; clone_size: few; d_call: -; cdr3_aa: CASSLSTDSRRFF; cdr3_nt: TGTGCCAGCAGCCTCAGTACGGACTCTCGGCGGTTCTTC
v_call: TRBV10-3; j_call: TRBJ1-3; clone_size: -; d_call: -; cdr3_aa: CAISTTGRNTIYF; cdr3_nt: TGTGCCATCAGTACCACAGGGAGAAACACCATATATTTT
v_call: TRBV7-9; j_call: TRBJ2-5; clone_size: -; d_call: TRBD1; cdr3_aa: CASSFFGQGRKTQYF; cdr3_nt: TGTGCCAGCAGCTTCTTTGGACAGGGTAGAAAGACCCAGTACTTC
v_call: TRBV18; j_call: TRBJ2-1; clone_size: few; d_call: -; cdr3_aa: CAGSPGLYNEQFF; cdr3_nt: TGTGCCGGCTCACCCGGACTATACAATGAGCAGTTCTTC
v_call: TRBV20-1; j_call: TRBJ2-7; clone_size: -; d_call: -; cdr3_aa: CSAGRQFSSYEQYF; cdr3_nt: TGCAGTGCTGGACGACAGTTTAGCTCCTACGAGCAGTACTTC
v_call: TRBV6-5; j_call: TRBJ1-5; clone_size: -; d_call: -; cdr3_aa: CASSYPGQGRDIGNQPQHF; cdr3_nt: TGTGCCAGCAGTTACCCTGGGCAGGGGAGGGATATTGGCAATCAGCCCCAGCATTTT
v_call: TRBV20-1; j_call: TRBJ2-7; clone_size: -; d_call: TRBD2; cdr3_aa: CSARAISGGIYEQYF; cdr3_nt: TGCAGTGCTAGAGCTATTTCGGGAGGGATCTACGAGCAGTACTTC
v_call: TRBV21-1; j_call: TRBJ2-7; clone_size: -; d_call: -; cdr3_aa: CASSQRLAYEQYF; cdr3_nt: TGTGCCAGCAGCCAACGCTTGGCCTACGAGCAGTACTTC
v_call: TRBV28; j_call: TRBJ1-4; clone_size: few; d_call: -; cdr3_aa: CASSRQLTNEKLFF; cdr3_nt: TGTGCCAGCAGTAGACAGCTCACTAATGAAAAACTGTTTTTT
v_call: TRBV11-1; j_call: TRBJ2-4; clone_size: -; d_call: TRBD1; cdr3_aa: CASSLTHLGQGYRGAKNIQYF; cdr3_nt: TGCGCCAGCAGCCTGACACACCTGGGACAGGGATATAGAGGAGCCAAAAACATTCAGTACTTC
v_call: TRBV7-3; j_call: TRBJ2-3; clone_size: -; d_call: TRBD2; cdr3_aa: CASSLMGGGIDTQYF; cdr3_nt: TGTGCCAGCAGCTTAATGGGCGGGGGGATAGATACGCAGTATTTT
v_call: TRBV6-5; j_call: TRBJ2-2; clone_size: few; d_call: -; cdr3_aa: CASSRGTDGELFF; cdr3_nt: TGTGCCAGCAGCCGAGGGACGGACGGGGAGCTGTTTTTT
v_call: TRBV20-1; j_call: TRBJ2-3; clone_size: -; d_call: TRBD2; cdr3_aa: CSAVAGGSTDTQYF; cdr3_nt: TGCAGTGCTGTGGCGGGGGGTAGCACAGATACGCAGTATTTT
v_call: TRBV7-2; j_call: TRBJ1-2; clone_size: -; d_call: -; cdr3_aa: CASLLDGPNYGYTF; cdr3_nt: TGTGCCAGTCTGCTTGACGGGCCTAACTATGGCTACACCTTC
v_call: TRBV24-1; j_call: TRBJ1-5; clone_size: -; d_call: -; cdr3_aa: CATSDLRGRGARNQPQHF; cdr3_nt: TGTGCCACCAGTGATTTACGGGGAAGGGGGGCGCGCAATCAGCCCCAGCATTTT
v_call: TRBV4-2; j_call: TRBJ2-3; clone_size: -; d_call: -; cdr3_aa: CASSHPPVLRAENTDTQYF; cdr3_nt: TGTGCCAGCAGCCATCCCCCCGTTCTTCGGGCGGAAAACACAGATACGCAGTATTTT
v_call: TRBV5-1; j_call: TRBJ2-3; clone_size: -; d_call: -; cdr3_aa: CASKGFAPATDTQYF; cdr3_nt: TGCGCCAGCAAAGGCTTCGCGCCAGCCACAGATACGCAGTATTTT
v_call: TRBV20-1; j_call: TRBJ1-1; clone_size: -; d_call: TRBD1; cdr3_aa: CSARVATGGEAFF; cdr3_nt: TGCAGTGCTAGAGTAGCGACAGGGGGTGAAGCTTTCTTT
v_call: TRBV7-2; j_call: TRBJ2-7; clone_size: many; d_call: TRBD1; cdr3_aa: CASSRGTASYEQYF; cdr3_nt: TGTGCCAGCAGCCGAGGGACAGCGTCCTACGAGCAGTACTTC
v_call: TRBV14; j_call: TRBJ1-2; clone_size: -; d_call: -; cdr3_aa: CASSQGRQIYGYTF; cdr3_nt: TGTGCCAGCAGCCAAGGTAGACAAATCTATGGCTACACCTTC
v_call: TRBV7-2; j_call: TRBJ2-3; clone_size: -; d_call: TRBD2; cdr3_aa: CVSSLVGSGSTDTQYF; cdr3_nt: TGTGTCAGCAGCTTAGTGGGTAGCGGGAGTACAGATACGCAGTATTTT
v_call: TRBV20-1; j_call: TRBJ1-2; clone_size: few; d_call: -; cdr3_aa: CSARVDVYGYTF; cdr3_nt: TGCAGTGCTAGAGTAGATGTCTATGGCTACACCTTC
v_call: TRBV14; j_call: TRBJ2-3; clone_size: -; d_call: TRBD2; cdr3_aa: CASSQEGGSSTDMQYF; cdr3_nt: TGTGCCAGCAGCCAAGAAGGCGGGAGTAGCACAGATATGCAGTATTTT
v_call: TRBV18; j_call: TRBJ1-5; clone_size: -; d_call: -; cdr3_aa: CASSPPLAPSNQPQHF; cdr3_nt: TGTGCCAGCTCACCCCCCCTGGCACCAAGCAATCAGCCCCAGCATTTT
v_call: TRBV12-3/TRBV12-4; j_call: TRBJ1-2; clone_size: -; d_call: TRBD1; cdr3_aa: CASSQTGTGISGYTF; cdr3_nt: TGTGCCAGCAGTCAGACCGGGACAGGGATTAGTGGCTACACCTTC
v_call: TRBV6-5; j_call: TRBJ2-7; clone_size: few; d_call: -; cdr3_aa: CASSSAGTDYEQYF; cdr3_nt: TGTGCCAGCAGTTCCGCCGGGACGGATTACGAGCAGTACTTC
v_call: TRBV20-1; j_call: TRBJ1-1; clone_size: few; d_call: -; cdr3_aa: CSAIQTNTEAFF; cdr3_nt: TGCAGTGCCATCCAAACTAACACTGAAGCTTTCTTT
v_call: TRBV5-1; j_call: TRBJ2-1; clone_size: few; d_call: -; cdr3_aa: CASWTEWGEQFF; cdr3_nt: TGCGCCAGCTGGACCGAATGGGGTGAGCAGTTCTTC
v_call: TRBV2; j_call: TRBJ1-2; clone_size: -; d_call: -; cdr3_aa: CASSEEGRGYTF; cdr3_nt: TGTGCCAGCAGTGAAGAGGGTCGGGGCTACACCTTC
v_call: TRBV11-2; j_call: TRBJ2-7; clone_size: -; d_call: -; cdr3_aa: CASSLGRLNHEQYF; cdr3_nt: TGTGCCAGCAGCTTAGGGAGGTTAAATCACGAGCAGTACTTC
v_call: TRBV7-2; j_call: TRBJ2-1; clone_size: few; d_call: TRBD2; cdr3_aa: CASSFLAGGYYNEQFF; cdr3_nt: TGTGCCAGCAGCTTCCTAGCGGGAGGGTACTACAATGAGCAGTTCTTC
v_call: TRBV7-2; j_call: TRBJ2-3; clone_size: -; d_call: TRBD2; cdr3_aa: CASSLTHQSGGTDTQYF; cdr3_nt: TGTGCCAGCAGCTTGACCCATCAAAGCGGGGGCACAGATACGCAGTATTTT
v_call: TRBV6-6; j_call: TRBJ2-7; clone_size: -; d_call: TRBD2; cdr3_aa: CASSSSGGGLTYEQYF; cdr3_nt: TGTGCCAGCAGTTCCTCGGGCGGGGGGCTGACCTACGAGCAGTACTTC
v_call: TRBV5-8; j_call: TRBJ2-6; clone_size: few; d_call: -; cdr3_aa: CASSLLAGPLGANVLTF; cdr3_nt: TGTGCCAGCAGCTTGCTGGCAGGGCCCCTTGGAGCCAACGTCCTGACTTTC
v_call: TRBV5-1; j_call: TRBJ2-2; clone_size: -; d_call: TRBD2; cdr3_aa: CASSLSVSGGRDTGELFF; cdr3_nt: TGCGCCAGCAGCTTGTCAGTTAGCGGGGGCCGGGACACCGGGGAGCTGTTTTTT
v_call: TRBV28; j_call: TRBJ1-5; clone_size: -; d_call: -; cdr3_aa: CASTSPMGGKDQPQHF; cdr3_nt: TGTGCCAGCACCTCTCCTATGGGTGGTAAGGATCAGCCCCAGCATTTT
v_call: TRBV20-1; j_call: TRBJ2-5; clone_size: once; d_call: TRBD2; cdr3_aa: CSALSRTSGSGNEQYF; cdr3_nt: TGCAGTGCTCTCTCCCGGACTAGCGGGAGTGGTAATGAGCAGTACTTC
v_call: TRBV7-2; j_call: TRBJ2-7; clone_size: -; d_call: -; cdr3_aa: CASSFRFTLGYNEQYF; cdr3_nt: TGTGCCAGCAGCTTTCGGTTCACGTTGGGCTACAATGAGCAGTACTTC
v_call: TRBV3-1; j_call: TRBJ2-3; clone_size: few; d_call: TRBD2; cdr3_aa: CASSQVLAGEADTQYF; cdr3_nt: TGTGCCAGCAGCCAAGTCCTAGCGGGAGAGGCAGATACGCAGTATTTT
v_call: TRBV9; j_call: TRBJ2-7; clone_size: -; d_call: -; cdr3_aa: CASSVSGSAYEQYF; cdr3_nt: TGTGCCAGCAGCGTATCGGGTTCAGCCTACGAGCAGTACTTC
v_call: TRBV29-1; j_call: TRBJ2-1; clone_size: many; d_call: TRBD2; cdr3_aa: CSGSAGGAYNEQFF; cdr3_nt: TGCAGCGGCTCAGCGGGAGGCGCCTACAATGAGCAGTTCTTC
v_call: TRBV4-1; j_call: TRBJ2-3; clone_size: few; d_call: -; cdr3_aa: CASSQVSLFESRAGAITDTQYF; cdr3_nt: TGCGCCAGCAGCCAAGTATCCCTTTTTGAATCCCGGGCGGGGGCGATCACAGATACGCAGTATTTT